This T cell receptor beta chain is drawn from a study of T-cell reconstitution after alpha-beta-depleted transplantation in children. General observations from the study: Reported findings indicate that, about two months after transplant, alpha-beta T cells came from several hundred expanded clones, which were derived from non-depleted graft cells.

As to this clonotype: Its specificity is not known.

The authors prepared the TCRbeta library with unique molecular identifiers. TCRdb passed the PCR reads through MiXCR, listing each CDR3 protein once. The profile shows under 450,000 distinct CDR3 sequences, 15% to 20% of them singletons. The length of the CDR3 is 15 residues. V was shortened by 5 bases and J by 2 bases, with 17 bases between the two germline ends. Germline values: CDR1 DFQATT, CDR2 SNEGSKA (reference sequence). This receptor was taken from a boy under three years old who had a stem cell transplant for Wiskott-Aldrich syndrome, so the T cells may come from the graft donor. The sequenced sample was PBMCs, mostly from graft donor cells, obtained 360 days after TCRalphabeta/CD19-depleted stem cell transplant. The chain recombines TRBV20-1 with TRBJ2-3, with D possibly matching TRBD2 (7 bases). The chain's CDR3 is CSAPRAGADTDTQYF. The CDR3 bases are TGCAGTGCTCCTAGGGCGGGGGCGGACACAGATACGCAGTATTTT.